This section outlines one T cell receptor (beta chain) sequence together with its context. This sample is part of a study of blood T cell repertoires in COVID-19. Across the whole study: Acute-phase and convalescent COVID-19 samples originated in the United States, Italy and Spain. PBMCs, B-cell-depleted T cells, or T cells provided the cDNA or gDNA that made up the material.

With V trimmed by 3 bases and J by 8 bases, 5 bases remained unmatched. Germline assignment: CDR1 LNHDA and CDR2 SQIVND (reference sequence). The CDR3 runs 15 residues. How the authors handled the data: Amplifying reference gene primers gave estimates of nucleated cell counts. Only in-frame clones appear in the TCRdb table, and some are missing; sequencing was by immunoSEQ multiplex PCR. V, J and clone size are taken as reported in that table, and D and trimming were inferred from the DNA itself. The profile shows fewer than 300,000 clones, around 89% of them singletons. The sample taken for sequencing was peripheral blood. V gene TRBV19 combines with J gene TRBJ1-4; 11 bases are shared with TRBD1. The sequence came from a man aged 30-40 years with acute or convalescent COVID-19. As DNA, the CDR3 is TGTGCCAGTAGTATTCAGGGACAGGGGGAGGAAAAACTGTTTTTT. It is translated as CASSIQGQGEEKLFF.